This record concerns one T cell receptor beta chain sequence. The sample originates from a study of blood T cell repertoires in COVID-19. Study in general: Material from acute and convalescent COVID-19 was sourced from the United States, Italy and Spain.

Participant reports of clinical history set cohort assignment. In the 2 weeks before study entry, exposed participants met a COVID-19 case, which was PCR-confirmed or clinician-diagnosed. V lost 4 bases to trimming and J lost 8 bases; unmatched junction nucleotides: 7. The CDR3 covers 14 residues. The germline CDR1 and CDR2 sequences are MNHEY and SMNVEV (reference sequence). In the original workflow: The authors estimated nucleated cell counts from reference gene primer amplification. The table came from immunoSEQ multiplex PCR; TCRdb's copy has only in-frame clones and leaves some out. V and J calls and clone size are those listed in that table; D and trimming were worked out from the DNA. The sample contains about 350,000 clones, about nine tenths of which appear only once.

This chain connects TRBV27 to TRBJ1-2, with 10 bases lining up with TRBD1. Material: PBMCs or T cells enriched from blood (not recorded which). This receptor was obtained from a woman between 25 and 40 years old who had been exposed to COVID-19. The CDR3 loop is CASSSGGQGRGYTF. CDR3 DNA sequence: TGTGCCAGCAGTTCAGGGGGACAGGGGAGGGGCTACACCTTC.